This TCR beta chain was obtained from a study of cytomegalovirus exposure and HLA in healthy donors. Background on the study: Of around 400 genotyped donors, roughly 81% grouped in the Caucasian-associated ancestry cluster. Study-wide findings and caveats: Across donors, presence/absence analyses took sequencing depth to be roughly uniform.

This clone has only one observation. Its antigen is as yet unknown. V lost 6 bases to trimming and J lost 5 bases, with 16 bases between them. There are 14 residues in the CDR3. The germline V gene has CDR1 MNHEY and CDR2 SMNVEV (reference sequence). With 60 Vbeta and 13 Jbeta primers, the PCR was carried out. The repertoire was sequenced with immunoSEQ multiplex PCR; TCRdb's copy has only in-frame clones and lacks some. The top ten hold 2.5% to 3.5% of the sample, which has under 200,000 clones, roughly 73% seen once. Sequencing used PBMCs. The TCR originated in a female donor in good health and CMV-seronegative. The chain joins TRBV27 to TRBJ2-5; the D is unclear. The CDR3 DNA reads TGTGCCAGCAGCACCAGTATAACGCAGGAGACCCAGTACTTC. Translating it yields CASSTSITQETQYF.